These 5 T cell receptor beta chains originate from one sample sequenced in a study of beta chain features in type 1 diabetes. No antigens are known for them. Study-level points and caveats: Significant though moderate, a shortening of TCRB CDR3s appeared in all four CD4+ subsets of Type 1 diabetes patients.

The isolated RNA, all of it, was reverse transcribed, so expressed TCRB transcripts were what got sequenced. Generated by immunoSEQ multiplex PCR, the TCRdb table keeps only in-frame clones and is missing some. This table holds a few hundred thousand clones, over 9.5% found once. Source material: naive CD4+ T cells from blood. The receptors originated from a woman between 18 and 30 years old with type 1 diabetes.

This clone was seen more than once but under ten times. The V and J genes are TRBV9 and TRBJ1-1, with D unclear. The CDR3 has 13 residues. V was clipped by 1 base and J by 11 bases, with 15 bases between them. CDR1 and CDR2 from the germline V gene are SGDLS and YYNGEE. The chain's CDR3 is CASSVTAELPAFF. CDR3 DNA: TGTGCCAGCAGCGTAACAGCGGAGCTTCCGGCTTTCTTT. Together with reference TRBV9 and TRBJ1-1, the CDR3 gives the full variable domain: DSGVTQTPKHLITATGQRVTLRCSPRSGDLSVYWYQQSLDQGLQFLIQYYNGEERAKGNILERFSAQQFPDLHSELNLSSLELGDSALYFCASSVTAELPAFFGQGTRLTVV.

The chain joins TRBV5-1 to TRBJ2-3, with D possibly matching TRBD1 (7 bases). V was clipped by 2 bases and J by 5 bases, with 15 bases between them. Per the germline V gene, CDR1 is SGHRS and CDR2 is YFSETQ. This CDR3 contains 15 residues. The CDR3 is CASSFQEGAIDTQYF. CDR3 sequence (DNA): TGCGCCAGCAGCTTTCAGGAGGGGGCGATAGATACGCAGTATTTT.

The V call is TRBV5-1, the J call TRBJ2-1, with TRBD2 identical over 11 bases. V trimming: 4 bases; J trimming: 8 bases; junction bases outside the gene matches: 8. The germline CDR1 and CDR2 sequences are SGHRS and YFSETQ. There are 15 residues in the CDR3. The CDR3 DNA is TGCGCCAGCAGCCCGGGGACTAGCGGAGTCTATGAGCAGTTCTTC. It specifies CASSPGTSGVYEQFF.

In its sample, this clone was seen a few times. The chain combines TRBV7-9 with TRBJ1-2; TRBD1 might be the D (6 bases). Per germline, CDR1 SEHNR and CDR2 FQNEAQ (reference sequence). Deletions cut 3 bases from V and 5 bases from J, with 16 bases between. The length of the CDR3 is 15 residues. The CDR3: CASSFGRAGVYGYTF. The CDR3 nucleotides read TGTGCCAGCAGCTTCGGTCGCGCAGGGGTGTATGGCTACACCTTC.

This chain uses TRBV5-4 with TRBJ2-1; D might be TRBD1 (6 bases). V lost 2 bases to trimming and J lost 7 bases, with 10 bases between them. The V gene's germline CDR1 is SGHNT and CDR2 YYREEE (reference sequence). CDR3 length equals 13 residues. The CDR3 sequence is CASSFTGKNEQFF. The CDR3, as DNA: TGTGCCAGCAGCTTCACAGGGAAGAATGAGCAGTTCTTC.